Reported below is one TCR beta chain. The CDR3 loop spans 14 amino acids. From germline, CDR1 is SGHRS and CDR2 YFSETQ. With 0 bases removed from V and 0 bases from J, the gap between germline ends came to 7 bases. The data were taken from a study of shared clonotypes between healthy human individuals. The table came from immunoSEQ multiplex PCR; TCRdb's copy has only in-frame clones and leaves some out. There are 800,000 or so clones in the sample; 96% occur only once, and around 0.21% lies in the top ten. CD8 cells regarded as naive lacked CD45RO, were positively chosen for CCR7, and omitted terminally differentiated effector memory CD45RA+ cells. Donors were healthy HIV-negative adults without recently reported acute infections or vaccinations.

Material: naive CD8+ T cells sorted from blood. The receptor was derived from a man younger than 40 in good health. This chain uses TRBV5-1 with TRBJ2-7; weak D call: TRBD2 (6 bases). The CDR3 loop reads CASSLVGSSYEQYF. CDR3 bases: TGCGCCAGCAGCTTGGTCGGGAGCTCCTACGAGCAGTACTTC.